The next 30 T cell receptor beta chains were all read from a single sample in a study of coeliac disease. Profiling relied on immunoSEQ multiplex PCR, and the TCRdb table lists in-frame clones only, not all of them. Of roughly 7,000 clones in the sample, roughly 65% were seen once. The sequencing input was lamina propria lymphocytes from the gut. The source is a woman in her sixties with active celiac disease.

The chain uses TRBV6-6 and TRBJ1-3, with D tentatively TRBD1 (5 bases). The CDR3 totals 13 residues. V lost 6 bases and J 0 bases, leaving 6 bases between the germline ends. Germline CDR1 reads MNHNY; CDR2 reads SVGAGI (reference sequence). The CDR3 loop reads CASSRVSGNTIYF. The CDR3 bases are TGTGCCAGCAGCAGGGTCTCTGGAAACACCATATATTTT.

This clone was counted between two and nine times. The CDR3 DNA reads as TGTGCCAGCAGCTCTCAAGACTTGAAAGTCAATGAGCAGTTCTTC. Its translation: CASSSQDLKVNEQFF. The gene calls are TRBV11-1 and TRBJ2-1; D uncertain. V dropped 4 bases and J dropped 6 bases, with 16 bases sitting between them. Per the germline V gene, CDR1 is SGHAT and CDR2 is FQDESV (reference sequence). CDR3 size: 15 residues. The complete variable domain, with remaining parts taken from reference TRBV11-1 and TRBJ2-1, reads EAEVAQSPRYKITEKSQAVAFWCDPISGHATLYWYRQILGQGPELLVQFQDESVVDDSQLPKDRFSAERLKGVDSTLKIQPAELGDSAMYLCASSSQDLKVNEQFFGPGTRLTVL.

The rearrangement joins TRBV19 to TRBJ1-1; D call uncertain. Between the trimmed V and J ends, which lost 6 bases and 2 bases, there was a span of 16 bases. The CDR3 loop spans 15 amino acids. Germline V CDR1 and CDR2: LNHDA, SQIVND (reference sequence). Here the CDR3 DNA reads TGTGCCAGTAGGAAACACGGGAGTATAAACACTGAAGCTTTCTTT. Its protein is CASRKHGSINTEAFF.

The chain is built from TRBV25-1 and TRBJ1-5; the D is unclear. V was cut by 3 bases and J by 2 bases, with 8 bases left in between. The germline CDR1 and CDR2 sequences are MGHDK and SYGVNS. This CDR3 comprises 14 residues. CDR3 loop: CASSDSGGNQPQHF. The CDR3 DNA reads as TGTGCCAGCAGTGACTCGGGTGGCAATCAGCCCCAGCATTTT.

This chain uses TRBV27 with TRBJ2-7; the D gene is possibly TRBD1 (6 bases). CDR1 MNHEY and CDR2 SMNVEV come from the germline V gene (reference sequence). V was shortened by 5 bases and J by 5 bases, with 13 bases between the two germline ends. This CDR3 spans 13 amino acids. CDR3 in amino acids: CASSLSYRDEQYF. The CDR3 region has the DNA TGTGCCAGCAGTCTCTCCTACAGGGACGAGCAGTACTTC.

Comment on this clone: Germline is not matched at one junction end, which may reflect a read error. The chain employs TRBV7-7 and TRBJ1-1, with 7 nucleotides matching TRBD1. The germline V gene encodes CDR1 SSHAT and CDR2 FNYEAQ (reference sequence). This CDR3 comprises 13 residues. The CDR3 spells CASSFDRDTEAFF. CDR3 bases: TGTGCTAGCAGCTTCGACAGGGACACTGAAGCTTTCTTT.

In this sample, this clone turned up once. Mismatch with germline at one junction end may stem from a read error. V gene TRBV18 combines with J gene TRBJ1-6, with TRBD1 as a possible D gene (5 bases). The CDR3 loop spans 16 amino acids. The germline gives CDR1 KGHSH, CDR2 LQKENI. The CDR3 here is CASSPRQGKSNSPLPF. CDR3 in DNA: TGTGCCAGCTCACCAAGGCAGGGAAAGAGTAATTCACCCCTCCCCTTT.

The CDR3 DNA is TGTGCCAGCAGCACTCAGTCTAGCATCAATGAGCAGTTCTTC. Translated: CASSTQSSINEQFF. The chain employs TRBV2 and TRBJ2-1; tentatively, D is TRBD2 (5 bases). The CDR3 extends over 14 amino acids. V was clipped by 6 bases and J by 6 bases, with 15 bases between them. Per germline, CDR1 SNHLY and CDR2 FYNNEI.

The chain couples TRBV7-3 to TRBJ2-3; 7 nucleotides match TRBD1. CDR1 and CDR2 (germline): SGHTA, FQGTGA. The CDR3 contains 15 residues. J lost 3 bases, V lost 2 bases, and 5 bases had no gene match. DNA for the CDR3: TGTGCCAGCAGCTTACAGGGACAGAGAACAGATACGCAGTATTTT. Protein: CASSLQGQRTDTQYF.

This chain uses TRBV7-3 with TRBJ1-1, with a tentative D call TRBD1 (6 bases). This CDR3 has 14 amino acids. V lost 1 base and J 1 base, leaving 7 bases between the germline ends. The V gene's germline CDR1 is SGHTA and CDR2 FQGTGA. The chain's CDR3 is CASSLMTGNTEAFF. CDR3 DNA: TGTGCCAGCAGCTTAATGACAGGGAACACTGAAGCTTTCTTT.

The V gene is TRBV20-1, the J gene TRBJ2-1; D remains ambiguous. The CDR3 covers 11 residues. The germline gives CDR1 DFQATT, CDR2 SNEGSKA (reference sequence). V dropped 3 bases and J dropped 6 bases, with 6 bases sitting between them. The CDR3 nucleotides read TGCAGTGCTAGGAGTTTCAATGAGCAGTTCTTC. Its protein is CSARSFNEQFF.

V and J are TRBV7-3 and TRBJ2-3; tentatively, D is TRBD1 (5 bases). Trimming shortened V by 3 bases and J by 0 bases, and 10 bases separated the two germline ends. Germline CDR1 reads SGHTA; CDR2 reads FQGTGA. CDR3 length equals 15 residues. Written as DNA, the CDR3 is TGTGCCAGCAGCTTTTTACAGGCTAGCACAGATACGCAGTATTTT. Its translation: CASSFLQASTDTQYF.

The sample holds one count of this clone. The rearrangement links TRBV7-2 to TRBJ2-7; 11 bases align to TRBD2. The V gene's germline CDR1 is SGHTA and CDR2 FQGNSA. The CDR3 has 15 residues. V trimming: 3 bases; J trimming: 5 bases; junction bases outside the gene matches: 6. The CDR3 here is CASSLTSGVWNEQYF. CDR3 nucleotides: TGTGCCAGCAGCTTGACTAGCGGGGTTTGGAACGAGCAGTACTTC.

This chain connects TRBV5-4 to TRBJ2-3; 12 bases fit TRBD1. The CDR3 totals 15 residues. After removal of 3 bases from V and 7 bases from J, the junction contained 6 bases not matched to a gene. Germline V gene data show CDR1 as SGHNT and CDR2 as YYREEE (reference sequence). In DNA form, the CDR3 reads TGTGCCAGCAGCTCCCGGGACAGGGGGCGAAATACGCAGTATTTT. Amino acids: CASSSRDRGRNTQYF.

This rearrangement joins TRBV27 to TRBJ2-7, with TRBD1 matching 10 bases. The V gene's germline CDR1 is MNHEY and CDR2 SMNVEV (reference sequence). Losses at the gene ends were 5 bases for V and 5 bases for J; bases not matched to a gene: 9. CDR3 length: 15 amino acids. The DNA of the CDR3 is TGTGCCAGCAGTAAAGAACGACAGGGGGCCCACGAGCAGTACTTC. The encoded protein is CASSKERQGAHEQYF.

This clone was observed a handful of times. This chain connects TRBV30 to TRBJ1-2, with a weak D call TRBD1 (6 bases). CDR3 length equals 12 residues. The germline gives CDR1 GTSNPN, CDR2 SVGIG (reference sequence). Trimming took 3 bases from V and 2 from J, leaving 7 bases between them. CDR3 bases: TGTGCCTGGAGCAGGGGCAACTATGGCTACACCTTC. This encodes CAWSRGNYGYTF.

The table lists this clone with a few counts. The J gene is TRBJ2-7, the V gene TRBV5-5; D uncertain. Germline V gene sequence: CDR1 SGHKS, CDR2 YYEKEE (reference sequence). CDR3 length: 13 amino acids. Trimming took 0 bases from V and 4 from J, leaving 8 bases between them. CDR3 bases: TGTGCCAGCAGCTTGGTAACAGCTTACGAGCAGTACTTC. This codes for CASSLVTAYEQYF.

This clone was seen a handful of times. The gene calls are TRBV7-2 and TRBJ2-3; D unclear. The CDR3 is 15 amino acids. Trimming took off 1 base at V and 0 bases at J, with 8 bases between the two ends. CDR1 is SGHTA and CDR2 is FQGNSA in the germline V gene. The CDR3 here is CASSLGVTSTDTQYF. In DNA, the CDR3 is TGTGCCAGCAGCTTAGGGGTGACTAGCACAGATACGCAGTATTTT.

Note on this clone: Germline is not matched at one junction end, which may reflect a read error. The chain links TRBV5-4 to TRBJ2-4; 12 bases are a match to TRBD2. The CDR3 covers 14 residues. Germline V gene data show CDR1 as SGHNT and CDR2 as YYREEE (reference sequence). In nucleotides, the CDR3 is TGTGCCAGCAGCCTCGGACTAGCGGGGCCCCAAGGGGACTTC. It yields the protein CASSLGLAGPQGDF.

The chain combines TRBV29-1 with TRBJ2-5; 8 bases agree with TRBD2. The CDR3 has 13 residues. The germline V gene encodes CDR1 SQVTM and CDR2 ANQGSEA. The V gene end was trimmed by 7 bases and the J gene end by 3 bases; junction bases not matched to a gene: 7. The CDR3 protein is CSARGGSKETQYF. As DNA, the CDR3 is TGCAGCGCCCGGGGGGGGAGTAAAGAGACCCAGTACTTC.

This clone has only one observation. The gene calls are TRBV29-1 and TRBJ2-1; TRBD1 matches at 8 bases. The V gene end was trimmed by 6 bases and the J gene end by 5 bases; junction bases not matched to a gene: 6. Germline CDR1 is SQVTM and CDR2 is ANQGSEA. The CDR3 is made up of 13 amino acids. The CDR3 sequence is CSVAGGDDNEQFF. The DNA of the CDR3 is TGCAGCGTGGCAGGGGGCGACGACAATGAGCAGTTCTTC.

This chain uses TRBV7-2 with TRBJ1-5; 9 bases map to TRBD1. This CDR3 region has 15 residues. Looked up from germline, CDR1 is SGHTA and CDR2 is FQGNSA. V lost 2 bases and J lost 6; bases outside the gene matches: 5. The CDR3 bases are TGTGCCAGCAGCTTAATGGGACAGGGTTTTCAGCCCCAGCATTTT. Its translation: CASSLMGQGFQPQHF.

This clone came up a few times. The chain recombines TRBV7-9 with TRBJ1-4; D is uncertain. Between the trimmed V and J ends, which lost 5 bases and 8 bases, there was a span of 18 bases. The CDR3 totals 15 residues. In germline, CDR1 is SEHNR, CDR2 FQNEAQ (reference sequence). This chain's CDR3 is CASSPRLGPVEKLFF. The CDR3 DNA follows: TGTGCCAGCAGCCCCCGACTAGGGCCGGTAGAAAAACTGTTTTTT.

This clone was detected once. The chain carries TRBV25-1 and TRBJ2-7; 7 nucleotides agree with TRBD1. V trimming: 5 bases; J trimming: 3 bases; junction bases outside the gene matches: 10. The CDR3 runs to 15 residues. CDR1 and CDR2 from the germline V gene are MGHDK and SYGVNS. This chain's CDR3 is CASSNHHRGHYEQYF. The CDR3 coding sequence is TGTGCCAGCAGTAATCACCACAGGGGACACTACGAGCAGTACTTC.

This clone was observed a few times. The chain joins TRBV4-3 to TRBJ2-4; 8 bases are shared with TRBD1. J was trimmed by 9 bases and V by 0 bases; bases with no gene match: 10. CDR3 size: 16 residues. Germline V lookup: CDR1 LGHNA, CDR2 YSLEER. The CDR3 coding sequence is TGCGCCAGCAGCCAAGATCGACAGGGGCTTGGCGGCATTCAGTACTTC. This sequence encodes CASSQDRQGLGGIQYF.

The chain combines TRBV2 with TRBJ2-5; D may be TRBD2 (6 bases). V was shortened by 10 bases and J by 9 bases, with 24 bases between the two germline ends. Germline V lookup: CDR1 SNHLY, CDR2 FYNNEI. This CDR3 region has 14 residues. The CDR3 reads CANGMLAGSVAQYF. The CDR3 DNA sequence: TGTGCCAATGGGATGTTGGCGGGGAGTGTGGCCCAGTACTTC.

The rearrangement joins TRBV6-1 to TRBJ1-1; 9 bases fit TRBD1. The CDR3 is 14 residues long. V lost 3 bases to trimming and J lost 10 bases; unmatched junction nucleotides: 9. Per the germline V gene, CDR1 is MNHNS and CDR2 is SASEGT. This CDR3 is CASSEDRGLRGAFF. The CDR3 nucleotides are TGTGCCAGCAGTGAGGACAGGGGCTTACGTGGAGCTTTCTTT.

The rearrangement links TRBV19 to TRBJ2-5; TRBD2 might be the D (7 bases). The CDR3 sequence is 14 residues long. Between the trimmed V and J ends, which lost 6 bases and 4 bases, there was a span of 15 bases. Germline CDR1 is LNHDA and CDR2 is SQIVND (reference sequence). The CDR3 protein is CASREGGAGETQYF. As DNA, the CDR3 is TGTGCCAGTAGAGAAGGGGGGGCGGGAGAGACCCAGTACTTC. The whole variable domain, filled in from reference TRBV19 and TRBJ2-5, reads DGGITQSPKYLFRKEGQNVTLSCEQNLNHDAMYWYRQDPGQGLRLIYYSQIVNDFQKGDIAEGYSVSREKKESFPLTVTSAQKNPTAFYLCASREGGAGETQYFGPGTRLLVL.

V is TRBV18 and J is TRBJ1-4, with D possibly being TRBD1 (6 bases). CDR3 size: 16 residues. Per germline, CDR1 KGHSH and CDR2 LQKENI. Deletions cut 5 bases from V and 8 bases from J, with 21 bases between. The CDR3 DNA reads as TGTGCCAGCTCATCGAGGAACGCAGGGGTTTCGGAAAAACTGTTTTTT. Translated: CASSSRNAGVSEKLFF.

This chain connects TRBV27 to TRBJ1-5; weak D call: TRBD1 (5 bases). This CDR3 has 17 residues. The ends were cut back, 6 bases at V and 4 bases at J, with 22 bases in the middle. Germline V CDR1 and CDR2: MNHEY, SMNVEV (reference sequence). CDR3 region: CASSRNAGTGPNQPQHF. The CDR3 bases are TGTGCCAGCAGCCGAAATGCCGGAACAGGTCCGAATCAGCCCCAGCATTTT.